Each of the 14 T cell receptor beta chains below was sequenced from the same sample in a study of T cell responses to AZD1222 COVID-19 vaccine. This table comes from immunoSEQ multiplex PCR, and its TCRdb copy is limited to in-frame clones, with some not included. This table holds some 180,000 clones, 85% to 95% found once. Specimen: peripheral blood, collected on day 0 of AZD1222 vaccination. The receptor set was obtained from an adult in good health.

To note about this clone: This CDR3 is also generated by other DNA sequences in the sample. The rearrangement uses TRBV6-5 and TRBJ1-1; 7 bases match TRBD1. Germline V gene data show CDR1 as MNHEY and CDR2 as SVGAGI. Trimming took 5 bases from V and 4 from J; bases not matched to a gene: 4. The CDR3 runs to 13 residues. Here the CDR3 reads CASSPGGGTEAFF. The DNA for the CDR3 is TGTGCCAGCAGTCCAGGGGGGGGCACTGAAGCTTTCTTT.

The gene calls are TRBV6-4 and TRBJ1-3, with TRBD1 matching over 9 bases. The V gene end was trimmed by 2 bases and the J gene end by 1 base; junction bases not matched to a gene: 3. Germline V gene data show CDR1 as MRHNA and CDR2 as SNTAGT. This CDR3 comprises 16 residues. The DNA of the CDR3 is TGTGCCAGCAGTGACCGGGACAGGGTATCTGGAAACACCATATATTTT. It translates to CASSDRDRVSGNTIYF.

The chain combines TRBV5-5 with TRBJ1-1; no clear D. The V gene's germline CDR1 is SGHKS and CDR2 YYEKEE (reference sequence). Trimming took 3 bases from V and 0 from J, leaving 6 bases between them. This CDR3 is 13 amino acids long. The CDR3 region has the DNA TGTGCCAGCAGCTCGATGATGAACACTGAAGCTTTCTTT. It encodes CASSSMMNTEAFF.

The chain is built from TRBV12-3 or TRBV12-4 and TRBJ2-1; D is perhaps TRBD2 (5 bases). The CDR3 consists of 12 residues. V was trimmed by 3 bases and J by 8 bases, leaving 8 bases between them. The CDR3 DNA follows: TGTGCCAGCAGTTTTGAGGGCTATGAGCAGTTCTTC. Its protein product is CASSFEGYEQFF.

V is TRBV7-2 and J is TRBJ1-1; 7 bases are a match to TRBD1. The junction had 7 bases not matched to a gene; V was cut back by 5 bases and J by 4 bases. This CDR3 has 14 amino acids. Germline CDR1 and CDR2: SGHTA and FQGNSA. This CDR3 is CASSPRQGTTEAFF. In DNA, the CDR3 is TGTGCCAGCAGCCCACGACAGGGTACCACTGAAGCTTTCTTT.

The chain combines TRBV5-4 with TRBJ1-4; possible D gene TRBD1, 5 bases. This CDR3 comprises 13 residues. Germline V gives CDR1 SGHNT, CDR2 YYREEE (reference sequence). V lost 3 bases and J 7 bases, leaving 10 bases between the germline ends. The CDR3 loop reads CASSSGATEKLFF. The CDR3, as DNA: TGTGCCAGCAGCTCCGGGGCGACTGAAAAACTGTTTTTT.

The chain recombines TRBV10-1 with TRBJ2-3; 8 bases agree with TRBD2. V dropped 1 base and J dropped 3; count of bases not matched to a gene: 6. The length of the CDR3 is 16 residues. Germline lookup yields CDR1 WNHNN and CDR2 SYGVQD (reference sequence). The CDR3 sequence: CASSEFASGSTDTQYF. CDR3 DNA sequence: TGCGCCAGCAGTGAGTTTGCCAGCGGGAGTACAGATACGCAGTATTTT.

The chain couples TRBV28 to TRBJ1-1; D is ambiguous. V was pared by 6 bases and J by 11 bases, with 13 bases between. The CDR3 loop spans 11 amino acids. Germline assignment: CDR1 MDHEN and CDR2 SYDVKM. Written as DNA, the CDR3 is TGTGCCAGCAGGGGAAGCCAAGGGGCTTTCTTT. Its translation is CASRGSQGAFF.

The V and J genes are TRBV27 and TRBJ1-1; 8 nucleotides line up with TRBD1. Germline V gene sequence: CDR1 MNHEY, CDR2 SMNVEV (reference sequence). The CDR3 consists of 11 residues. Losses at the gene ends were 11 bases for V and 5 bases for J; bases not matched to a gene: 4. Here the CDR3 DNA reads TGTGCCGCACAGGGGGGGACTGAAGCTTTCTTT. It codes for CAAQGGTEAFF.

This clone was recorded once. This chain links TRBV5-1 with TRBJ1-1; no reliable D call. In germline, CDR1 is SGHRS, CDR2 YFSETQ. This CDR3 is 15 amino acids long. V dropped 0 bases and J dropped 6 bases, with 15 bases sitting between them. The CDR3: CASSLGAGELPEAFF. The CDR3 nucleotides are TGCGCCAGCAGCTTGGGGGCCGGGGAGCTGCCTGAAGCTTTCTTT. Supplemented by reference TRBV5-1 and TRBJ1-1, the full variable domain reads KAGVTQTPRYLIKTRGQQVTLSCSPISGHRSVSWYQQTPGQGLQFLFEYFSETQRNKGNFPGRFSGRQFSNSRSEMNVSTLELGDSALYLCASSLGAGELPEAFFGQGTRLTVV.

This clone was observed once. The chain carries TRBV19 and TRBJ1-2, with D perhaps TRBD1 (5 bases). V lost 5 bases and J lost 5, with 15 bases in between. This CDR3 is 14 amino acids long. Germline CDR1 LNHDA, CDR2 SQIVND (reference sequence). The CDR3 reads CASSPSVWGYGYTF. DNA for the CDR3: TGTGCCAGTAGTCCCAGCGTATGGGGGTATGGCTACACCTTC.

This clone was observed once. This CDR3 reads CASKSSGANVLTF. For the CDR3, the DNA is TGTGCCAGCAAGAGCTCTGGGGCCAACGTCCTGACTTTC. The chain has TRBV2 and TRBJ2-6; no firm D call. The CDR3 has 13 amino acids. V gave up 7 bases and J gave up 0 bases, with 4 bases separating them. Germline lookup yields CDR1 SNHLY and CDR2 FYNNEI.

The rearrangement uses TRBV4-1 and TRBJ2-1, with D uncertain. Germline CDR1 is MGHRA and CDR2 is YSYEKL. Trimming left V 0 bases short and J 5 bases short, with 8 bases between. The length of the CDR3 is 14 residues. The CDR3, as DNA: TGCGCCAGCAGCCAAGATCCACTGGACAATGAGCAGTTCTTC. It translates to CASSQDPLDNEQFF.

The J gene is TRBJ2-1, the V gene TRBV7-7; 12 nucleotides match TRBD2. The CDR3 length is 15 residues. V lost 4 bases to trimming and J lost 4 bases; unmatched junction nucleotides: 2. The V gene's germline CDR1 is SSHAT and CDR2 FNYEAQ (reference sequence). CDR3 nucleotides: TGTGCCAGCAGCTCTACTAGCGGGAGGTACAATGAGCAGTTCTTC. Translated: CASSSTSGRYNEQFF. Variable domain in full (rest from reference TRBV7-7 and TRBJ2-1): GAGVSQSPRYKVTKRGQDVTLRCDPISSHATLYWYQQALGQGPEFLTYFNYEAQPDKSGLPSDRFSAERPEGSISTLTIQRTEQRDSAMYRCASSSTSGRYNEQFFGPGTRLTVL.